The clone carrying this TCR beta chain occurred a few times. Using its own MiXCR run on the RT-PCR reads, TCRdb lists one record per CDR3 protein. This repertoire shows 410,000 or so distinct CDR3 sequences, 16% found once; its top ten account for roughly 7%. Germline lookup yields CDR1 SGHDT and CDR2 YYEEEE. J was trimmed by 9 bases and V by 0 bases; bases with no gene match: 6. The CDR3 covers 15 residues. The data derive from a study of patients and donors after allogeneic stem cell transplantation. The chain carries TRBV5-6 and TRBJ2-2; TRBD1 agrees at 9 bases. This receptor was obtained from a human donor who was either an allogeneic HSCT recipient or a stem cell or donor lymphocyte infusion donor (not recorded which). It is not recorded whose cells these are; they may come from a transplant donor. Sequencing used blood, either unsorted or a sorted T cell fraction (not recorded which). This CDR3 is CASSLDRGPYWELFF. Here the CDR3 DNA reads TGTGCCAGCAGCTTGGACAGGGGGCCCTATTGGGAGCTGTTTTTT. The whole variable domain, filled in from reference TRBV5-6 and TRBJ2-2, reads DAGVTQSPTHLIKTRGQQVTLRCSPKSGHDTVSWYQQALGQGPQFIFQYYEEEERQRGNFPDRFSGHQFPNYSSELNVNALLLGDSALYLCASSLDRGPYWELFFGEGSRLTVL.